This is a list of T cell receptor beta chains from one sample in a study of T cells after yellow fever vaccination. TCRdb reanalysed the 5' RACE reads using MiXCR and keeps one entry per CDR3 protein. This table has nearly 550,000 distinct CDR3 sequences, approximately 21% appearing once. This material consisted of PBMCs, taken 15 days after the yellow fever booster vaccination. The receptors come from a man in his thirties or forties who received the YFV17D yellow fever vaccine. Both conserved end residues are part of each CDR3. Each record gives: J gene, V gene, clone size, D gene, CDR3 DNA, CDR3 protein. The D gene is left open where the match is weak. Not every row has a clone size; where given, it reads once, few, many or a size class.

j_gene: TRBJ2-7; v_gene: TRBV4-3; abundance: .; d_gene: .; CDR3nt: TGCGCCAGCAGCCAAGTAGGGGAAGGCGACGAGCAGTACTTC; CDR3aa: CASSQVGEGDEQYF
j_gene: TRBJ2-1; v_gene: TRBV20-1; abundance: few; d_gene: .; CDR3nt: TGCAGTCCCTCAATGGGGGGCGGCAGGTCTACCTACAATGAGCAGTTCTTC; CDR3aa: CSPSMGGGRSTYNEQFF
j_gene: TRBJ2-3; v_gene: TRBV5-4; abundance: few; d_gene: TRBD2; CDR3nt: TGTGCCAGCAGTTCGGCCACCTTTCGCACCGGGACTAGCGGACCCACTAGCACAGATACGCAGTATTTT; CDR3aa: CASSSATFRTGTSGPTSTDTQYF
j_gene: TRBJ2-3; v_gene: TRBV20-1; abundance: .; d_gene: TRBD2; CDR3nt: TGCAGTGCTAGGAGCGGGGGAGATACGCAGTATTTT; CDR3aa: CSARSGGDTQYF
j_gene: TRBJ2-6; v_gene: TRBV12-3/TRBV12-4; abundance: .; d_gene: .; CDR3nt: TGTGCCAGCAGCTTTATCGGGCAGGCCCACTCTGGGGCCAACGTCCTGACTTTC; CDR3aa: CASSFIGQAHSGANVLTF
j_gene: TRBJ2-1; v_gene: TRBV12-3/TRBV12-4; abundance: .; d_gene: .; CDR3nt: TGTGCCAGCAGTTTACGCAGAGATGAGCAGTTCTTC; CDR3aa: CASSLRRDEQFF
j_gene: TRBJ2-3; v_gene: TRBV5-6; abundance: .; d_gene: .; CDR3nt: TGTGCCAGCAGCTTGGCTCAGCTCACAGATACGCAGTATTTT; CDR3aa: CASSLAQLTDTQYF
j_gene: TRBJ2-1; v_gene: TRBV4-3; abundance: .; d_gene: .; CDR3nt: TGCGCCAGCAGCCAAGAAAGGGCCGATGAGCAGTTCTTC; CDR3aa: CASSQERADEQFF
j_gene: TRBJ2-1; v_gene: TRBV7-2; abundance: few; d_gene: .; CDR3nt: TGTGCCAGCAGCTTATCGAGCTCCCGCTCCTACAATGAGCAGTTCTTC; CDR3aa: CASSLSSSRSYNEQFF
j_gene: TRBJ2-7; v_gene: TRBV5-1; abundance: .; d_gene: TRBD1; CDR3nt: TGCGCCAGCAGCCCCACCGACAGGGGTCCCTACGAGCAGTACTTC; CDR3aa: CASSPTDRGPYEQYF
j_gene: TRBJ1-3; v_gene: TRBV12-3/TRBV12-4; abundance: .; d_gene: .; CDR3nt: TGTGCCAGCAGGCCCACCGGGACAACCGGAAACACCATATATTTT; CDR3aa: CASRPTGTTGNTIYF
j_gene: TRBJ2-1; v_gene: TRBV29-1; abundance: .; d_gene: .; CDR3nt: TGCAGCGTCCTGGGGGGTAGCAATGAGCAGTTCTTC; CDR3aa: CSVLGGSNEQFF
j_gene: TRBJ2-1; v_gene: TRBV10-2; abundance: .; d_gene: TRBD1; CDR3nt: TGCGCCAGCAGCAACCGGGACAGGCTGCTGCATGAGCAGTTCTTC; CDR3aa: CASSNRDRLLHEQFF
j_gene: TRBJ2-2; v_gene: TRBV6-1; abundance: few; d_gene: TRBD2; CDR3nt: TGTGCCAGCAGAGGGACTAGCGGGAGGGCCGATACCGGGGAGCTGTTTTTT; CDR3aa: CASRGTSGRADTGELFF
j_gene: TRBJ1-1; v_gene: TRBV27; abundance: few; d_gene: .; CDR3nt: TGTGCCAGCAGTCTCCATGGGGGTAACACTGAAGCTTTCTTT; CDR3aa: CASSLHGGNTEAFF
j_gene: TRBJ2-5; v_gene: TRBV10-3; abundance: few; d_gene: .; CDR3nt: TGTGCCATCAGTGAAGGGAGGAACCAAGAGACCCAGTACTTC; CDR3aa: CAISEGRNQETQYF
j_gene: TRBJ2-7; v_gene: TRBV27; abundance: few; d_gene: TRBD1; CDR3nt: TGTGCCAGCACCCCCGGGACAGGACCCTCCTACGAGCAGTACTTC; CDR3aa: CASTPGTGPSYEQYF
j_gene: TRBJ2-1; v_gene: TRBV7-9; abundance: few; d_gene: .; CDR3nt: TGTGCCAGCAGTAATTTCGGACCCTACAATGAGCAGTTCTTC; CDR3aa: CASSNFGPYNEQFF
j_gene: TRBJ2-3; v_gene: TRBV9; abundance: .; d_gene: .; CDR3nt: TGTGCCAGCAGCGTAGCGAGGACCAGCACAGATACGCAGTATTTT; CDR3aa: CASSVARTSTDTQYF
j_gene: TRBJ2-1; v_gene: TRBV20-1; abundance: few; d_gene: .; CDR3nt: TGCAGTGCTAGAGGAGAGAATGAGCAGTTCTTC; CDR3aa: CSARGENEQFF
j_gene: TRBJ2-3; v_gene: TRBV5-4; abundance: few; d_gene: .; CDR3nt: TGTGCCAGCACCATAGGGTTGGACCCAGATACGCAGTATTTT; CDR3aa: CASTIGLDPDTQYF
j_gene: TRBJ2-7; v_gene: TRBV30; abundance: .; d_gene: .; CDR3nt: TGTGCCTGGAGTCCTAGACAGGTTAAAACCGACGAGCAGTACTTC; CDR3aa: CAWSPRQVKTDEQYF
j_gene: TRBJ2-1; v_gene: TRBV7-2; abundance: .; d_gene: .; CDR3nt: TGTGCCAGCAGCTTAACCCCCTCCAGGGGTGAGCAGTTCTTC; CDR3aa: CASSLTPSRGEQFF
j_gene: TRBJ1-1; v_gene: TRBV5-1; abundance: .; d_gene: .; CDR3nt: TGCGCCAGCAGCTCCTCGAGCGCCATTGATGAAGCTTTCTTT; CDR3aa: CASSSSSAIDEAFF
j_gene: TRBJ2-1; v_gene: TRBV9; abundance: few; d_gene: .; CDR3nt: TGTGCCAGCAGCTCGCAGAACAATGAGCAGTTCTTC; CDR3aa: CASSSQNNEQFF
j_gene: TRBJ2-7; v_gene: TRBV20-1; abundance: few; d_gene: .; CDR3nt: TGCAGTGCTACCGGAGGTAGGGGGGCCTACGAGCAGTACTTC; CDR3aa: CSATGGRGAYEQYF
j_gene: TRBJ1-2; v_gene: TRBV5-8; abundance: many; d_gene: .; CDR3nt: TGTGCCAGCAACCCGGAGACTAACTATGGCTACACCTTC; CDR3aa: CASNPETNYGYTF
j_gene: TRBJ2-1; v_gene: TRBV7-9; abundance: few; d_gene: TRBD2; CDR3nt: TGTGCCAGCAGCAGAGGACTAGCGGCGTACAATGAGCAGTTCTTC; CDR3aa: CASSRGLAAYNEQFF
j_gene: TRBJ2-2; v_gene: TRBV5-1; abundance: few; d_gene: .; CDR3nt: TGCGCCAGCAGCCGACAGACCGGGGAGCTGTTTTTT; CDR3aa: CASSRQTGELFF
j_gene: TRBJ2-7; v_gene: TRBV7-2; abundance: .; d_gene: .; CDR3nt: TGTGCCAGCAGCCCGGACGGAAGCAGTTACGAGCAGTACTTC; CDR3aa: CASSPDGSSYEQYF
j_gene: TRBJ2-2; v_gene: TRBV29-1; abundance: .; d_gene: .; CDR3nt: TGCAGCGCCGAGGGTCCTTACCCGAACACCGGGGAGCTGTTTTTT; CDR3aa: CSAEGPYPNTGELFF
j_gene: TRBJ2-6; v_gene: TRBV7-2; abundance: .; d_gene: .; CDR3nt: TGTGCCAGCAGCGCTAGGGAATCTGGGGCCAACGTCCTGACTTTC; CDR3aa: CASSARESGANVLTF
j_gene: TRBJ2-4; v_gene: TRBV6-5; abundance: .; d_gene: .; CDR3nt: TGTGCCAGCAGTTACTCGAGCGACATTATCAAAAACATTCAGTACTTC; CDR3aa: CASSYSSDIIKNIQYF
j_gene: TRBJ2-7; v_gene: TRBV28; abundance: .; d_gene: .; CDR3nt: TGTGCCAGCAGTACCCCGGAGGGTAGCGGATACTACGAGCAGTACTTC; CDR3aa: CASSTPEGSGYYEQYF
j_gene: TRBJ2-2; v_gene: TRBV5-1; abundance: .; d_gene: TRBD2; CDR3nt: TGCGCCAGCAGCTTGCGGGAGGTCACCGGGGAGCTGTTTTTT; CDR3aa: CASSLREVTGELFF
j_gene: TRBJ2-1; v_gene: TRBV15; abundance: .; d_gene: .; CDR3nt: TGTGCCACCAGCAGAGATGTGTTGGGGAATGAGCAGTTCTTC; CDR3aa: CATSRDVLGNEQFF
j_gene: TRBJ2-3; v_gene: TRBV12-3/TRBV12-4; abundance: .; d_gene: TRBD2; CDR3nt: TGTGCCAGCAGTTTTATAGCGGGAGAAAATGCAGATACGCAGTATTTT; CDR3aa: CASSFIAGENADTQYF
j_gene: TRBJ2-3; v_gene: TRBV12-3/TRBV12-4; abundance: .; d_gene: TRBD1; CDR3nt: TGTGCCAGCAGTTACAGGGGACAATCGGTTACGCAGTATTTT; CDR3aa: CASSYRGQSVTQYF
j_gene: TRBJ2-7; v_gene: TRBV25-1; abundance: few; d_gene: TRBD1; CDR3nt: TGTGCCAGCAGAAACACAGGGGCGCGAGACGAGCAGTACTTC; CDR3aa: CASRNTGARDEQYF
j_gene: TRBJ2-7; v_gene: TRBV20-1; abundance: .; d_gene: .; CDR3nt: TGCAGTGCTAGAGATCCCGCGGGAAGGCACTCCTACGAGCAGTACTTC; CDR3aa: CSARDPAGRHSYEQYF
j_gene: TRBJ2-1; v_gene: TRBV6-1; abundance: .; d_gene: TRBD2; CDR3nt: TGTGCCAGCCGGGCTACTAGCGGGTATTCCTACAATGAGCAGTTCTTC; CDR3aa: CASRATSGYSYNEQFF
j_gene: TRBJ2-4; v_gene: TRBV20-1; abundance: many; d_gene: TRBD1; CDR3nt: TGCAGTGCCCGACGACAGGGGGCGACCAAAAACATTCAGTACTTC; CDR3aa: CSARRQGATKNIQYF
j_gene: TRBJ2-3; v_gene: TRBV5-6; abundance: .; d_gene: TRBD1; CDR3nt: TGTGCCAGCAAACCAGGACAGGGGTTAATAGATACGCAGTATTTT; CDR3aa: CASKPGQGLIDTQYF
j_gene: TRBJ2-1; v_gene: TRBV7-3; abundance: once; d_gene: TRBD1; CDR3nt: TGTGCCAGCAGCCTCACAGGGGGAGGTTACAATGAGCAGTTCTTC; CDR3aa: CASSLTGGGYNEQFF
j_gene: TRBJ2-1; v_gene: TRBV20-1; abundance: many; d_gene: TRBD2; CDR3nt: TGCAGTGCTATGGGACTAGCGGACTACAATGAGCAGTTCTTC; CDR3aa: CSAMGLADYNEQFF
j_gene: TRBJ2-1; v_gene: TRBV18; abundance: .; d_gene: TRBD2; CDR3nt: TGTGCCAGCTCACCACCGAGGGAGGGGAAGGTGTATGAGCAGTTCTTC; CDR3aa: CASSPPREGKVYEQFF
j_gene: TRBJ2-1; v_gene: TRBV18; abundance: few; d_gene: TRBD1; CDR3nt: TGTGCCAGCTCACGACAGGGGGTCAATGAGCAGTTCTTC; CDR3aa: CASSRQGVNEQFF
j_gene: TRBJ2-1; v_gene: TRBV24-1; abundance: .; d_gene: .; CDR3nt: TGTGCCACCAGTCTGCCGGGACTAGGGACAGATGAGCAGTTCTTC; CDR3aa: CATSLPGLGTDEQFF
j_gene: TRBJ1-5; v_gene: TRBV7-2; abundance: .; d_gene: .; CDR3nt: TGTGCCAGCAGCGGCAGGGAGAGCAATCAGCCCCAGCATTTT; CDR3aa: CASSGRESNQPQHF
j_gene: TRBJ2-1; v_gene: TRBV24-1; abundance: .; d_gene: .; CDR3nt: TGTGCCACCAGTGAGACGGGCTTTGGCAGCAACAATGAGCAGTTCTTC; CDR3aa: CATSETGFGSNNEQFF
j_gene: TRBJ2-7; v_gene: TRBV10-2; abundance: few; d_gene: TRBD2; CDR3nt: TGCGCCAGCAGTGAGTCAACTAGCGAGACCTACGAGCAGTACTTC; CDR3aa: CASSESTSETYEQYF
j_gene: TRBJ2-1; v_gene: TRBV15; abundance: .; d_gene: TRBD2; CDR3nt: TGTGCCACCAGCAGACCGAGCGGGAGGAACTACAATGAGCAGTTCTTC; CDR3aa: CATSRPSGRNYNEQFF
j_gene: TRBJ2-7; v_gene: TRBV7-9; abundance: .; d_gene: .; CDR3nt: TGTGCCAGCAGCTCGCAGGGGATCGAGCAGTACTTC; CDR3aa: CASSSQGIEQYF
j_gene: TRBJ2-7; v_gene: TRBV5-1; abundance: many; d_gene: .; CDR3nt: TGCGCCAGCAGCTTGGGACTAGACTCCTACGAGCAGTACTTC; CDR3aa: CASSLGLDSYEQYF
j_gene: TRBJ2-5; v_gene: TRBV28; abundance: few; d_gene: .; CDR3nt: TGTGCCAGCAGTTTAGCAGGGCGGTTAGGAGAGACCCAGTACTTC; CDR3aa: CASSLAGRLGETQYF
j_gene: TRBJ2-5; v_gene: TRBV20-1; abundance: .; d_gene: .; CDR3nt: TGCAGTGCTAGAGATTTGGGCGAACAGCAAGTTTTTTTCGAGACCCAGTACTTC; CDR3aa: CSARDLGEQQVFFETQYF
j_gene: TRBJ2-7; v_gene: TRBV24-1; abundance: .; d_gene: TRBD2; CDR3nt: TGTGCCACCAGTGATTTAGGGACTAGCGGGAGTGGCATTTGGTACGAGCAGTACTTC; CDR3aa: CATSDLGTSGSGIWYEQYF
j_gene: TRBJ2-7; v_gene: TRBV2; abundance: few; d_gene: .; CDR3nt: TGTGCCAGCAGTGAAGCACGAGCGCGAGAGCAGTACTTC; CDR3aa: CASSEARAREQYF